Given below is one T cell receptor beta chain in context. The antigen it recognizes is unknown. Base qualities are not provided; no much larger clone lies one nucleotide away. Enrolling through a virtual design, the prospective study's participants ranged in age from roughly 18 to 90 years and lived across approximately 25 United States geographic areas. In the prospective study, participants were assigned to cohorts based on the clinical history participants reported in a screening survey and a study questionnaire. Mobile phlebotomists in the prospective study collected whole blood, serum and a nasopharyngeal or oropharyngeal swab from every participant. Additional blood draws and questionnaires over an approximately two-month period could optionally be provided by prospective study participants. Before DNA extraction, blood samples from the prospective study were shipped at room temperature or frozen.

This entry comes from a study of blood T cell repertoires in COVID-19 (TCRdb year 2020). Broadly, across the study: Collaborator samples came from the United States, Italy and Spain and covered acute and convalescent phases of COVID-19. The samples were drawn from two sources: the first 160 participants of the ongoing ImmuneRACE study, and over 1,000 subjects contributed by 6 global collaborators. A freely available public database, intended as a resource for researchers studying the immune response to SARS-CoV-2, is where the repertoires were released. Sample metadata almost always included a de-identified subject ID, COVID-19 status, age in years and sex. The material from the prospective study consisted of cDNA or gDNA derived from T cells, B-cell-depleted T cells, or PBMCs. The dataset comprised deeply sampled blood TCRbeta repertoires from subjects exposed to, actively infected with, or recovered from COVID-19. HLA class I and class II types, where available, came from metadata supplied by the sample provider rather than from assay-based typing. What the authors observed across the whole study: The amount of clinical and demographic metadata varied by source and participant and was provided uncurated.

TCRbeta CDR3 regions were amplified from genomic DNA using the immunoSEQ Assay, a bias-controlled multiplex PCR. In the original analysis: Within the assay, amplification of reference gene primers was used to estimate how many nucleated cells each sample contained. To quantify the absolute abundance of each unique TCRbeta CDR3 rearrangement, sequence reads were collapsed and filtered. For each sample, productive Simpson clonality was calculated as the square root of Simpson's diversity index over productive rearrangements. In TCRdb, the immuneACCESS table is reduced to in-frame sequences with V and J assigned. These tables do not hold every clone; where another copy was compared, an unresolved V gene accounts for under half, and the others remain unexplained. That table gives V, J and clone size, and the DNA gave D and trimming. A total of 70,000 to 90,000 clones appear in this sample, more than 85% of them only once. The biggest ten clones account for 1% to 1.5% of the sample.

The specimen sequenced was PBMCs or T cells enriched from blood (not recorded which). The receptor was isolated from a woman between 50 and 59 years old with acute COVID-19.

The DNA reads TGCAGCGTTACCTTGGAGGGGCAGGGCTACACCTTC. It encodes CSVTLEGQGYTF. This sequence uses TRBV29-1 and TRBJ1-2, and TRBD1 may be the D gene, going by 5 matching bases. Trimming takes 5 bases from V and 8 bases from J, and the germline ends sit 15 bases apart. According to the germline V gene, CDR1 reads SQVTM and CDR2 reads ANQGSEA. The CDR3 holds 12 amino acids from the cysteine to the phenylalanine. CDR3 DNA is the only sequence kept; it has 36 bases, read in frame from the first base.